The source of this TCR beta chain is a study of OX40 agonist ivuxolimab in advanced cancers. Sequenced by immunoSEQ multiplex PCR; TCRdb stores in-frame clones only, minus some. The profile shows some 5,700 clones, around four fifths of them singletons. The CDR3 sequence is 12 residues long. V lost 1 base and J 2 bases, leaving 3 bases between the germline ends. The germline gives CDR1 SEHNR, CDR2 FQNEAQ (reference sequence). The sample consisted of CD4+ or CD8+ T cells sorted from blood, taken in a trial of the OX40 agonist ivuxolimab. The sequence derives from an adult with an advanced solid tumor such as melanoma, head and neck, liver or kidney cancer. The rearrangement uses TRBV7-9 and TRBJ2-7; D call uncertain. The CDR3 DNA is TGTGCCAGCAGCTTAGGGGCCTACGAGCAGTACTTC. Amino acid sequence: CASSLGAYEQYF.